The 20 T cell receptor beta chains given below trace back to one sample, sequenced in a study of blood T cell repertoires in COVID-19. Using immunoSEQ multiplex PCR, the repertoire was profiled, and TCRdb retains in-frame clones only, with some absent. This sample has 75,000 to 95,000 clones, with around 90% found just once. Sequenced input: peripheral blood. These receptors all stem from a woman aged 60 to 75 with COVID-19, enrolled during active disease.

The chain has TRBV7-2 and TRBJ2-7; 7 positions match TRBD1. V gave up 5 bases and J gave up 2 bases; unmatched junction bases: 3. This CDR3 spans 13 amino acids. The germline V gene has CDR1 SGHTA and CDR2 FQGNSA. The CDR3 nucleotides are TGTGCCAGCAGCGCCACAGGGGCCTACGAGCAGTACTTC. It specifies CASSATGAYEQYF.

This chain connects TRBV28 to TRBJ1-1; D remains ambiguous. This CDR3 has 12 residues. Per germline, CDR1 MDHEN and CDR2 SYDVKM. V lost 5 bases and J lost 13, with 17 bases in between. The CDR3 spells CASSSTVSCCFF. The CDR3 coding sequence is TGTGCCAGCAGTAGCACGGTTTCGTGCTGTTTCTTT.

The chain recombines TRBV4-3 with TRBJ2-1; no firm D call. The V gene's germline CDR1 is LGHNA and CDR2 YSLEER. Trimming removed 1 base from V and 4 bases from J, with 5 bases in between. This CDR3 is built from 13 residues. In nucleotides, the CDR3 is TGCGCCAGCAGCCAAGGCACATACAATGAGCAGTTCTTC. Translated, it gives CASSQGTYNEQFF.

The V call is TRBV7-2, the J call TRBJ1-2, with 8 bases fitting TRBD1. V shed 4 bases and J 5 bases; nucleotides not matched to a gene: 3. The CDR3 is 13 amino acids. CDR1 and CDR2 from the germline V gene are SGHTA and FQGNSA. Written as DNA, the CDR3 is TGTGCCAGCAGCTCCGGACAGGGTTATGGCTACACCTTC. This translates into CASSSGQGYGYTF.

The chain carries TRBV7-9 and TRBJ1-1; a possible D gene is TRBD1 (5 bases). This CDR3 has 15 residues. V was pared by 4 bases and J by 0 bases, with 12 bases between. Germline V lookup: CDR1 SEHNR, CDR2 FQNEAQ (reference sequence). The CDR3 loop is CASSYQTEMNTEAFF. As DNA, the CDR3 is TGTGCCAGCAGCTACCAGACAGAGATGAACACTGAAGCTTTCTTT.

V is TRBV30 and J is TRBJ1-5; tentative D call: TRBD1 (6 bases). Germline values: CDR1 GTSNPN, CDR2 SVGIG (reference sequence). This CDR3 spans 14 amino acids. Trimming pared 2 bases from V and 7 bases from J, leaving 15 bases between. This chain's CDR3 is CAWSPLQGGQPQHF. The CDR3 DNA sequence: TGTGCCTGGAGTCCGCTACAGGGAGGGCAGCCCCAGCATTTT.

The CDR3 DNA reads TGTGCCAGCAGCAAATTAGCGCCGGTGTACACCGGGGAGCTGTTTTTT. Translation: CASSKLAPVYTGELFF. This chain joins TRBV21-1 and TRBJ2-2; TRBD2 reflects the table's D call only, with no check against the DNA. TRBV21-1 counts as a pseudogene. The CDR3 runs to 16 residues.

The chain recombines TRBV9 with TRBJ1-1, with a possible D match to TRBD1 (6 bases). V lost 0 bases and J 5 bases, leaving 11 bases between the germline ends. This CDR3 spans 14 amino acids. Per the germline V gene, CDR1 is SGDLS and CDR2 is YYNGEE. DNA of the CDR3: TGTGCCAGCAGCGTAGGAGACAGGTGGACTGAAGCTTTCTTT. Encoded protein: CASSVGDRWTEAFF.

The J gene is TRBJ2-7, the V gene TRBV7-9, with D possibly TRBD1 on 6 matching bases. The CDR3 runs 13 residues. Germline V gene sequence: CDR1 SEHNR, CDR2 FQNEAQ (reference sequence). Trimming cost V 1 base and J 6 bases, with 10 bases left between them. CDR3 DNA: TGTGCCAGCAGCTTAGTTCAAGGGGGCGAGCAGTACTTC. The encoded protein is CASSLVQGGEQYF.

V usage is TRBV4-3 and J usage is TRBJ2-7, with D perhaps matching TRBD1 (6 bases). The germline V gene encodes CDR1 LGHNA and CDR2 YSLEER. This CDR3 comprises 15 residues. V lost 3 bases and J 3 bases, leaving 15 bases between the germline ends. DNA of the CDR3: TGCGCCAGCAGCCACACGACAGGCAGTAACTACGAGCAGTACTTC. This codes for CASSHTTGSNYEQYF.

The CDR3, as DNA: TGTGCCATCACCGCTACTAGCGGGGGGGCAGATACGCAGTATTTT. As protein: CAITATSGGADTQYF. V gene TRBV10-3 combines with J gene TRBJ2-3, with 13 bases lining up with TRBD2. There are 15 residues in the CDR3. Germline assignment: CDR1 ENHRY and CDR2 SYGVKD. V shed 7 bases, J shed 4 bases, and the junction held 5 bases outside the gene matches.

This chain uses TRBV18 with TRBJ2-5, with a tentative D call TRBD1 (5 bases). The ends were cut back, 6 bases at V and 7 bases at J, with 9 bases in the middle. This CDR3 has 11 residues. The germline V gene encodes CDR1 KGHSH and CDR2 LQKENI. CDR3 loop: CASSQGGTQYF. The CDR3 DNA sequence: TGTGCCAGCTCTCAGGGCGGGACCCAGTACTTC.

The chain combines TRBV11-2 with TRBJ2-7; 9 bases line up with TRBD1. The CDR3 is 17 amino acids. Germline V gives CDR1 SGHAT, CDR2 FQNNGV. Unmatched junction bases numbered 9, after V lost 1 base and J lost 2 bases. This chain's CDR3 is CASSLVLDRGWAYEQYF. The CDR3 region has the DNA TGTGCCAGCAGCTTAGTTCTGGACAGGGGATGGGCCTACGAGCAGTACTTC.

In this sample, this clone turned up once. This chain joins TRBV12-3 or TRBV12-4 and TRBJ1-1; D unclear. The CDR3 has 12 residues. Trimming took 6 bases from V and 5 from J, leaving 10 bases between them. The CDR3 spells CASSGDWTEAFF. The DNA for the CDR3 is TGTGCCAGCAGCGGGGATTGGACTGAAGCTTTCTTT.

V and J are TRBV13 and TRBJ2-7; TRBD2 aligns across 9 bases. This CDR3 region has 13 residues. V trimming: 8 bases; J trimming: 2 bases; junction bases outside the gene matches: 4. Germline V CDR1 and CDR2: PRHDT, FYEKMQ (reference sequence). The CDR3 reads CASSGTSPYEQYF. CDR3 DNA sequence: TGTGCCAGCTCCGGGACTAGCCCCTACGAGCAGTACTTC.

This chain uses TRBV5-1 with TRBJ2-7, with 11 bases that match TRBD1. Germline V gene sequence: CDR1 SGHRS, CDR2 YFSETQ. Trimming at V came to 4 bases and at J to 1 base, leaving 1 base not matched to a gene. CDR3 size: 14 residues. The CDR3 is CASSGTGGSYEQYF. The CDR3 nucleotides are TGCGCCAGCAGCGGGACAGGGGGTTCCTACGAGCAGTACTTC.

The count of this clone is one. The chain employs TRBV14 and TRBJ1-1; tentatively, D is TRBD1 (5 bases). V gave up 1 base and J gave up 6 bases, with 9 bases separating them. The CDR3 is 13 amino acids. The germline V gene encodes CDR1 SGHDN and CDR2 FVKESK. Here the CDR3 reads CASSQGPGPEAFF. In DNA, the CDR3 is TGTGCCAGCAGCCAAGGGCCAGGGCCTGAAGCTTTCTTT. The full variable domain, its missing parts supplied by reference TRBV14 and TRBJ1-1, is EAGVTQFPSHSVIEKGQTVTLRCDPISGHDNLYWYRRVMGKEIKFLLHFVKESKQDESGMPNNRFLAERTGGTYSTLKVQPAELEDSGVYFCASSQGPGPEAFFGQGTRLTVV.

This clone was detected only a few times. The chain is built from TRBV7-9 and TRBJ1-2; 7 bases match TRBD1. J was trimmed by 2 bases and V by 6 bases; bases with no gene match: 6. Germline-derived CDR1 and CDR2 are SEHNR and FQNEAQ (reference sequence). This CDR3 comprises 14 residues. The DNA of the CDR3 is TGTGCCAGCAGTTGGGGACAGACCAACTATGGCTACACCTTC. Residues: CASSWGQTNYGYTF.

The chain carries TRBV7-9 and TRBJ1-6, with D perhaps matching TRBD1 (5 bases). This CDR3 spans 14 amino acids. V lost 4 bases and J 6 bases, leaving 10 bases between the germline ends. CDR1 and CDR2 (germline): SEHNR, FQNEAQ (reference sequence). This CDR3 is CASSYSTVNSPLHF. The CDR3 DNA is TGTGCCAGCAGCTACTCGACAGTTAATTCACCCCTCCACTTT.

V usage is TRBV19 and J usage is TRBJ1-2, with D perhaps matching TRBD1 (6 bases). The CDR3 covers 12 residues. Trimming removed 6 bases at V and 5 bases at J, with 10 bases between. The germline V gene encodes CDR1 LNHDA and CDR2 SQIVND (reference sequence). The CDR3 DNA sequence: TGTGCCAGTAGAGGGGACACTTATGGCTACACCTTC. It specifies CASRGDTYGYTF.